A single sample gave rise to the 29 T cell receptor beta chains below, sequenced in a study of T cells in Graves' hyperthyroidism and ophthalmopathy. Amplified TCR beta CDR3 regions derived from RNA transcripts. A first-round RT-PCR of the TCR CDR3 used the HTBI primer set. TCRdb used MiXCR to reprocess the multiplex PCR reads, holding one entry per CDR3 protein. Among 700,000 or so distinct CDR3 sequences listed, about 14% were seen once. The sample was blood. The receptor source for this set is a woman aged 50 to 60 with Graves' ophthalmopathy.

This clonotype was counted at least ten times. The J gene is TRBJ2-1, the V gene TRBV7-2; possible D gene TRBD2, 5 bases. Germline lookup yields CDR1 SGHTA and CDR2 FQGNSA. With 1 base removed from V and 7 bases from J, the gap between germline ends came to 14 bases. This CDR3 has 15 amino acids. CDR3 coding DNA: TGTGCCAGCAGCTTAGAGGGTAGCGAGAGGAATGAGCAGTTCTTC. Translated: CASSLEGSERNEQFF.

This clonotype was detected many times. The chain uses TRBV6-1 and TRBJ1-2, with 8 positions matching TRBD1. The CDR3 has 15 amino acids. J gave up 7 bases and V 5 bases, and 12 bases lay outside the gene matches. The germline CDR1 and CDR2 sequences are MNHNS and SASEGT. CDR3: CASSSGQGLRGGYTF. The DNA for the CDR3 is TGTGCCAGCAGTTCAGGACAGGGACTGCGGGGTGGCTACACCTTC.

This clonotype was detected many times. V gene TRBV27 combines with J gene TRBJ2-3; no clear D. Per germline, CDR1 MNHEY and CDR2 SMNVEV (reference sequence). This CDR3 contains 12 residues. The V end was cut by 5 bases, the J end by 1 base, with 4 bases between. The CDR3 loop is CASSTGTDTQYF. In DNA, the CDR3 is TGTGCCAGCAGTACCGGCACAGATACGCAGTATTTT.

This clonotype was recorded at least ten times. This sequence joins TRBV9 and TRBJ2-5, with 10 bases aligning to TRBD1. Germline lookup yields CDR1 SGDLS and CDR2 YYNGEE. J lost 4 bases, V lost 2 bases, and 5 bases had no gene match. The CDR3 is 15 residues long. The CDR3, as DNA: TGTGCCAGCAGCGTGGGGACAGGGGACATAGAGACCCAGTACTTC. Encoded protein: CASSVGTGDIETQYF.

The chain employs TRBV6-5 and TRBJ1-2; perhaps TRBD1 as D (5 bases). Germline V gene data show CDR1 as MNHEY and CDR2 as SVGAGI. This CDR3 is 14 amino acids long. With 0 bases removed from V and 4 bases from J, the gap between germline ends came to 9 bases. CDR3 region: CASSYSYDSYGYTF. In DNA, the CDR3 is TGTGCCAGCAGTTACTCCTACGACAGCTATGGCTACACCTTC.

In its sample, this clonotype was seen many times. The chain has TRBV10-3 and TRBJ1-2, with 9 bases identical to TRBD1. Germline values: CDR1 ENHRY, CDR2 SYGVKD. After removal of 8 bases from V and 4 bases from J, the junction contained 2 bases not matched to a gene. There are 12 residues in the CDR3. The CDR3 spells CAIGQGSYGYTF. In DNA form, the CDR3 reads TGTGCCATCGGACAGGGGAGCTATGGCTACACCTTC.

This clonotype has at least ten counts. V is TRBV5-1 and J is TRBJ1-1; D gene unclear. V lost 0 bases, J lost 3 bases, and 15 bases lay in between. The CDR3 consists of 16 residues. CDR1 is SGHRS, CDR2 YFSETQ, per germline. This chain's CDR3 is CASSLGVGLRDTEAFF. The CDR3 DNA sequence: TGCGCCAGCAGCTTGGGAGTAGGGCTTAGGGACACTGAAGCTTTCTTT.

With respect to this clonotype: A much larger clone differs from this one at a single base, so this may be a read error. The chain employs TRBV7-9 and TRBJ2-7, with 8 nucleotides matching TRBD2. The CDR3 length is 16 residues. Trimming at V came to 4 bases and at J to 0 bases, leaving 8 bases not matched to a gene. Germline V gene sequence: CDR1 SEHNR, CDR2 FQNEAQ (reference sequence). CDR3 sequence (DNA): TGTGCCAGCAGCTCCGCGGGAGGCCGCGGCTCCTACGAGCAGTACTTC. The encoded protein is CASSSAGGRGSYEQYF.

The CDR3 protein is CASSDGQGRYNEQFF. In DNA, the CDR3 is TGTGCCAGCAGCGACGGACAGGGGAGGTACAATGAGCAGTTCTTC. This sequence joins TRBV28 and TRBJ2-1; 9 positions agree with TRBD1. The CDR3 consists of 15 residues. The trim removed 6 bases at V and 4 bases at J, leaving 7 bases unmatched. Germline assignment: CDR1 MDHEN and CDR2 SYDVKM.

This clonotype was observed many times. The chain recombines TRBV20-1 with TRBJ2-5; D not certain. Germline loops: CDR1 DFQATT, CDR2 SNEGSKA (reference sequence). The CDR3 consists of 10 residues. V shed 5 bases and J shed 3 bases, with 4 bases lying between them. Here the CDR3 reads CSASEETQYF. The CDR3 DNA reads as TGCAGTGCTTCAGAAGAGACCCAGTACTTC.

V gene TRBV7-3 combines with J gene TRBJ2-1, with 11 positions matching TRBD2. The V and J ends lost 5 bases and 5 bases, in that order; junction bases with no gene match: 8. Germline CDR1 is SGHTA and CDR2 is FQGTGA. This CDR3 region has 16 residues. The DNA of the CDR3 is TGTGCCAGCAGCGCGACAGGACTAGCGGGCCACAATGAGCAGTTCTTC. Encoded protein: CASSATGLAGHNEQFF.

The sample holds a few counts of this clonotype. The chain employs TRBV4-1 and TRBJ1-3; 7 positions agree with TRBD1. Per the germline V gene, CDR1 is MGHRA and CDR2 is YSYEKL. CDR3 size: 16 residues. V lost 2 bases, J lost 1 base, and 5 bases stayed unmatched. CDR3: CASSQYGTESGNTIYF. As DNA, the CDR3 is TGCGCCAGCAGCCAATACGGGACAGAGTCTGGAAACACCATATATTTT.

This clonotype was counted many times. The chain uses TRBV7-8 and TRBJ1-2; D perhaps matches TRBD1 (6 bases). This CDR3 is 14 amino acids long. Trimming shortened V by 5 bases and J by 4 bases, and 14 bases separated the two germline ends. The germline gives CDR1 SGHVS, CDR2 FQNEAQ. The CDR3 protein is CASSPAAGAYGYTF. In nucleotides, the CDR3 is TGTGCCAGCAGCCCGGCGGCGGGGGCCTATGGCTACACCTTC.

This clonotype occurred a few times. This chain links TRBV12-3 or TRBV12-4 with TRBJ1-6; 7 bases match TRBD1. The CDR3 contains 14 residues. Unmatched junction bases numbered 7, after V lost 6 bases and J lost 8 bases. DNA of the CDR3: TGTGCCAGCAGCAAGACAGGGAGGTATTCACCCCTCCACTTT. Translating gives CASSKTGRYSPLHF.

As for this clonotype: One base away lies a much larger clone, so this may be a sequencing read error. The genes are TRBV7-2 and TRBJ2-5; TRBD2 might be the D (5 bases). Looked up from germline, CDR1 is SGHTA and CDR2 is FQGNSA. Trimming removed 5 bases from V and 7 bases from J, with 8 bases in between. The CDR3 spans 11 residues. DNA of the CDR3: TGTGCCAGCAGCATCGGAGGGACCCAGTACTTC. Translated: CASSIGGTQYF.

This clonotype appeared many times. This chain joins TRBV15 and TRBJ2-1; D is unresolved. Germline CDR1 LNHNV, CDR2 YYDKDF (reference sequence). Trimming shortened V by 1 base and J by 7 bases, and 8 bases separated the two germline ends. The CDR3 runs to 13 residues. As DNA, the CDR3 is TGTGCCACCAGCAGAGCTCGTGGGAATGAGCAGTTCTTC. Translating gives CATSRARGNEQFF.

This clonotype was counted at least ten times. The V call is TRBV5-1, the J call TRBJ2-1; the match to TRBD2 covers 11 bases. Germline V gene sequence: CDR1 SGHRS, CDR2 YFSETQ. CDR3 length: 14 amino acids. Trimming at V came to 7 bases and at J to 10 bases, leaving 10 bases not matched to a gene. The CDR3 nucleotides are TGCGCCAGCGGAGCTAGCGGGAGGCTGGGGGAGCAGTTCTTC. Translated, it gives CASGASGRLGEQFF.

The chain is built from TRBV12-5 and TRBJ2-6; D is uncertain. The CDR3 spans 13 residues. V was pared by 4 bases and J by 4 bases, with 5 bases between. Looked up from germline, CDR1 is LGHNT and CDR2 is FRNRAP. CDR3: CASGSAGANVLTF. Here the CDR3 DNA reads TGTGCTAGTGGTTCGGCAGGGGCCAACGTCCTGACTTTC.

Comment on this clonotype: A single base separates this from a much larger clone, so it may be a read error. V and J are TRBV5-1 and TRBJ2-1, with D perhaps matching TRBD1 (5 bases). This CDR3 is 13 amino acids long. Trimming cost V 5 bases and J 5 bases, with 11 bases left between them. Germline CDR1 SGHRS, CDR2 YFSETQ. The CDR3 DNA reads as TGCGCCAGCAGTGAGGACACTAACAATGAGCAGTTCTTC. It translates to CASSEDTNNEQFF.

This clonotype occurred a few times. The V gene is TRBV7-6, the J gene TRBJ2-1; D call uncertain. Germline loops: CDR1 SGHVS, CDR2 FNYEAQ. The V and J ends lost 1 base and 0 bases respectively, with 16 bases between them. The CDR3 runs to 18 residues. The chain's CDR3 is CASSLVRALVGSYNEQFF. CDR3 in DNA: TGTGCCAGCAGCTTAGTTCGGGCCTTAGTTGGCTCCTACAATGAGCAGTTCTTC.

The genes are TRBV20-1 and TRBJ2-2, with TRBD2 as a possible D gene (7 bases). Trimming cost V 6 bases and J 5 bases, with 19 bases left between them. CDR1 DFQATT and CDR2 SNEGSKA come from the germline V gene (reference sequence). The CDR3 has 15 residues. Here the CDR3 reads CSARVGGPRTGELFF. Written as DNA, the CDR3 is TGCAGTGCCAGGGTGGGGGGGCCTCGGACCGGGGAGCTGTTTTTT.

The DNA for the CDR3 is TGTGCCAGCAGTTTCGGAAATGAAAAACTGTTTTTT. Translation gives CASSFGNEKLFF. The gene calls are TRBV6-2 or TRBV6-3 and TRBJ1-4; D gene ambiguous. The CDR3 runs to 12 residues. Looked up from germline, CDR1 is MNHEY and CDR2 is SVGEGT. The V end was cut by 4 bases, the J end by 5 bases, with 5 bases between.

This clonotype occurred many times. V is TRBV20-1 and J is TRBJ2-7; 10 bases line up with TRBD2. The CDR3 covers 16 residues. Unmatched junction bases numbered 12, after V lost 1 base and J lost 6 bases. Germline-derived CDR1 and CDR2 are DFQATT and SNEGSKA (reference sequence). CDR3 nucleotides: TGCAGTGCTAGAGCACCCTCTAGCGGGAGTTCCCGCGAGCAGTACTTC. As protein: CSARAPSSGSSREQYF.

This clonotype came up many times. This chain connects TRBV28 to TRBJ2-7, with TRBD2 identical over 9 bases. Germline V gene data show CDR1 as MDHEN and CDR2 as SYDVKM. The CDR3 is 15 residues long. With 6 bases clipped from V and 6 bases from J, the junction kept 12 bases outside the gene matches. The CDR3 DNA reads as TGTGCCAGCAGCTATAGCGGGAGAGAGGGGCTCGAGCAGTACTTC. Translation gives CASSYSGREGLEQYF.

This clonotype came up many times. The chain joins TRBV20-1 to TRBJ2-1, with 14 positions matching TRBD2. Germline loops: CDR1 DFQATT, CDR2 SNEGSKA (reference sequence). The CDR3 consists of 15 residues. Germline trimming cut 1 base from V and 8 bases from J; bases unmatched to any gene: 4. CDR3 nucleotides: TGCAGTGCTAGAGCCGGGACTAGCGGGAGCGATGAGCAGTTCTTC. Protein: CSARAGTSGSDEQFF.

The sample holds a few counts of this clonotype. J is TRBJ2-7 and V is TRBV7-2; no firm D call. Trimming pared 8 bases from V and 2 bases from J, leaving 4 bases between. Germline loops: CDR1 SGHTA, CDR2 FQGNSA. The CDR3 extends over 10 amino acids. The CDR3 sequence is CASGAYEQYF. DNA of the CDR3: TGTGCCAGCGGGGCCTACGAGCAGTACTTC.

Only a few counts were recorded for this clonotype. The chain joins TRBV7-9 to TRBJ1-4; the match to TRBD1 covers 8 bases. The CDR3 extends over 17 amino acids. Germline loops: CDR1 SEHNR, CDR2 FQNEAQ (reference sequence). V was clipped by 2 bases and J by 6 bases; unmatched bases: 11. CDR3 loop: CASSLHSLGTGDEKLFF. DNA of the CDR3: TGTGCCAGCAGCTTACATTCTCTCGGGACAGGTGATGAAAAACTGTTTTTT.

This clonotype was observed at least ten times. V gene TRBV4-2 combines with J gene TRBJ1-5; no clear D. Germline V gene lookup returns CDR1 LGHNA and CDR2 YNFKEQ. V dropped 4 bases and J dropped 2 bases, with 18 bases sitting between them. The CDR3 contains 17 residues. The CDR3 here is CASSPASPNLRNQPQHF. Here the CDR3 DNA reads TGTGCCAGCAGCCCCGCTAGCCCGAACCTTCGCAATCAGCCCCAGCATTTT.

This clonotype was detected ten times or more. This chain connects TRBV12-3 or TRBV12-4 to TRBJ2-4, with D perhaps matching TRBD1 or TRBD2 (6 bases each). The CDR3 loop spans 15 amino acids. The V end was cut by 1 base, the J end by 8 bases, with 15 bases between. DNA for the CDR3: TGTGCCAGCAGTTTAGGTGGAGGGGGACGGTACATTCAGTACTTC. This codes for CASSLGGGGRYIQYF.